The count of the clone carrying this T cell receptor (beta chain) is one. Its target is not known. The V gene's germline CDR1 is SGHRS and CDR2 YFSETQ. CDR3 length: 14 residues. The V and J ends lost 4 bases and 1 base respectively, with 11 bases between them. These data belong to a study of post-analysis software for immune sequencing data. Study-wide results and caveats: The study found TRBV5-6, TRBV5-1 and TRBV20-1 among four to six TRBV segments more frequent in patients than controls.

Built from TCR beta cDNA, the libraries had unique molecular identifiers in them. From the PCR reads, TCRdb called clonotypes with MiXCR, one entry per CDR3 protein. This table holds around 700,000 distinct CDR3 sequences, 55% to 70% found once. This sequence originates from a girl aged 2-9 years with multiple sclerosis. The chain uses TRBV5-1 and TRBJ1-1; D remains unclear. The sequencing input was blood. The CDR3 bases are TGCGCCAGCAGCCCGTCGGACGGGAACACTGAAGCTTTCTTT. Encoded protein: CASSPSDGNTEAFF.